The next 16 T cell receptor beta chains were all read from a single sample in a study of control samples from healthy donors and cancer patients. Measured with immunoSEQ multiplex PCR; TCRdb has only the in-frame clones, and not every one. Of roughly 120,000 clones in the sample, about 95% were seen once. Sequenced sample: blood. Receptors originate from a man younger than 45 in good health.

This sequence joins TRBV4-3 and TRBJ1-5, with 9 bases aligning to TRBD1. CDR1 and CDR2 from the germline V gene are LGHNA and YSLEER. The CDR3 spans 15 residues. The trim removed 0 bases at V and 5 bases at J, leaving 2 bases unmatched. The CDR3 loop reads CASSQDGDRDQPQHF. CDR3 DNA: TGCGCCAGCAGCCAAGACGGGGACAGGGATCAGCCCCAGCATTTT.

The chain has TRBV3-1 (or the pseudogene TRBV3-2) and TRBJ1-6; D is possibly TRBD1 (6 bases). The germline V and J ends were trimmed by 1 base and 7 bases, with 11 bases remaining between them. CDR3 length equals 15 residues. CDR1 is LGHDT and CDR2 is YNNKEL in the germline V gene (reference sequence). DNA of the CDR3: TGTGCCAGCAGCCAAGTGGGGGCTCGGAATTCACCCCTCCACTTT. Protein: CASSQVGARNSPLHF.

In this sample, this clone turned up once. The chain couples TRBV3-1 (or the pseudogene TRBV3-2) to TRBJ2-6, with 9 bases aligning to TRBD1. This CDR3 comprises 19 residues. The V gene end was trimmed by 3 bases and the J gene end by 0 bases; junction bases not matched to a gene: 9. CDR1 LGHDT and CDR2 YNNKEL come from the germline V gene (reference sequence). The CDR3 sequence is CASSHTGGDRDSGANVLTF. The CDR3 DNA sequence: TGTGCCAGCAGCCACACTGGTGGGGACAGGGACTCTGGGGCCAACGTCCTGACTTTC.

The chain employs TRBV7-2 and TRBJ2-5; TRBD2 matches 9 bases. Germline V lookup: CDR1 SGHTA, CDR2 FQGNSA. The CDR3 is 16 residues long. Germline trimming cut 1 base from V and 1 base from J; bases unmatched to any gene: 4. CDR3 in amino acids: CASSLVPSGVQETQYF. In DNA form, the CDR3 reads TGTGCCAGCAGCTTAGTTCCTAGCGGGGTCCAAGAGACCCAGTACTTC.

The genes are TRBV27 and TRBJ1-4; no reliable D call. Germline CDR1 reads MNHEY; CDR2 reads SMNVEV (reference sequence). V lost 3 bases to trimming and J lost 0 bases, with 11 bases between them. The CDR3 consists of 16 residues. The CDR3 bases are TGTGCCAGCAGTTTTTCAGGCCTTGCAACTAATGAAAAACTGTTTTTT. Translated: CASSFSGLATNEKLFF.

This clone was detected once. The CDR3 protein is CASSLLSRGTNEKLFF. The CDR3 DNA sequence: TGTGCCAGCAGCTTATTATCTAGGGGCACTAATGAAAAACTGTTTTTT. The chain is built from TRBV7-2 and TRBJ1-4; D possibly corresponds to TRBD1 (5 bases). V was clipped by 2 bases and J by 2 bases, with 12 bases between them. The CDR3 is 16 residues long. Germline V gene sequence: CDR1 SGHTA, CDR2 FQGNSA. Filled out from reference TRBV7-2 and TRBJ1-4, the complete variable domain reads GAGVSQSPSNKVTEKGKDVELRCDPISGHTALYWYRQSLGQGLEFLIYFQGNSAPDKSGLPSDRFSAERTGGSVSTLTIQRTQQEDSAVYLCASSLLSRGTNEKLFFGSGTQLSVL.

CDR3 bases: TGTGCCAGCAGGAGAAGACAGGGCGAAAATGAAAAACTGTTTTTT. This codes for CASRRRQGENEKLFF. V gene TRBV6-5 combines with J gene TRBJ1-4; the match to TRBD1 covers 7 bases. The germline CDR1 and CDR2 sequences are MNHEY and SVGAGI. There are 15 residues in the CDR3. The J segment lost 5 bases and the V segment lost 6 bases, leaving 9 bases of the junction unmatched.

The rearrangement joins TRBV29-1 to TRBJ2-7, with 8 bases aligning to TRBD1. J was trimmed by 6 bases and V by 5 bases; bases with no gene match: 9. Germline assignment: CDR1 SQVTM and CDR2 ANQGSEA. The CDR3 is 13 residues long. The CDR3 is CSVPAGTGGEQYF. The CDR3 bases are TGCAGCGTTCCCGCCGGCACAGGGGGCGAGCAGTACTTC.

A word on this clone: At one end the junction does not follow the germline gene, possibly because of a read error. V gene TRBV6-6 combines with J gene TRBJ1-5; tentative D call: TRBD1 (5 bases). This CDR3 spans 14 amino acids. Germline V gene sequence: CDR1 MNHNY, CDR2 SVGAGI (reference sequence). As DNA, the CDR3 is TGTGCCAGCACTTACGAGCCCAGGGAGAAGCCCCAGCATTTT. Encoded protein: CASTYEPREKPQHF.

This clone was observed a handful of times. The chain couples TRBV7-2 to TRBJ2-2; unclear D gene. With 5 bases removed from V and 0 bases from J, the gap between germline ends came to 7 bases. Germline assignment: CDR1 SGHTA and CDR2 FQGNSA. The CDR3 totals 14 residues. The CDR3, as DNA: TGTGCCAGCAGCCCCGAGACGAACACCGGGGAGCTGTTTTTT. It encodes CASSPETNTGELFF.

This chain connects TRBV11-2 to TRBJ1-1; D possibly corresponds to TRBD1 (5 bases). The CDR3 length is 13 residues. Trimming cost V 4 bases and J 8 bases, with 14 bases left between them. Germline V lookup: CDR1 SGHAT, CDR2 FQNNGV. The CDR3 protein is CASSYRDLPEAFF. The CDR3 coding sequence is TGTGCCAGCAGCTACCGGGACCTCCCAGAAGCTTTCTTT.

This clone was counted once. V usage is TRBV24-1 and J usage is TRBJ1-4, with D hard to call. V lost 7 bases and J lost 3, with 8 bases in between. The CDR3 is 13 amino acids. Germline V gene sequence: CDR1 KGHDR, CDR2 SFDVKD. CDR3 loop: CATRGSANEKLFF. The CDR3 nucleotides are TGTGCCACCAGGGGGAGCGCTAATGAAAAACTGTTTTTT.

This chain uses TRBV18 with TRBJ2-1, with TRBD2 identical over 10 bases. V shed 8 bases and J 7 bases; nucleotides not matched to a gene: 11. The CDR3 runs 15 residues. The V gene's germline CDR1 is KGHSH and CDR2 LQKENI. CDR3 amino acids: CASRGERGGLNEQFF. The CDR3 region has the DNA TGTGCCAGCCGAGGGGAGCGGGGGGGCCTGAATGAGCAGTTCTTC.

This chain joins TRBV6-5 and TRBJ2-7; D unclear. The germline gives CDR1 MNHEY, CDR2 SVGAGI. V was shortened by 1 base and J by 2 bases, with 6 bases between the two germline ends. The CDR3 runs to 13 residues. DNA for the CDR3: TGTGCCAGCAGTTACTTCTCTACCTACGAGCAGTACTTC. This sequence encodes CASSYFSTYEQYF.

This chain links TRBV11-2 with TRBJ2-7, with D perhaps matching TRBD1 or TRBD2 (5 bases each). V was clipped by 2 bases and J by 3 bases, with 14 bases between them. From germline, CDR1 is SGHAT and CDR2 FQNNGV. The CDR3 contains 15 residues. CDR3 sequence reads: CASSLFLGDGYEQYF. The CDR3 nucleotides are TGTGCCAGCAGCTTATTTTTAGGGGACGGCTACGAGCAGTACTTC.

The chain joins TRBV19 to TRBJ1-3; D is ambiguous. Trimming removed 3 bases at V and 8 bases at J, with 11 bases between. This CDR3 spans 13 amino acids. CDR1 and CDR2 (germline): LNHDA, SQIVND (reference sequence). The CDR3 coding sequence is TGTGCCAGTAGTATCACACTACGGGACACCATATATTTT. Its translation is CASSITLRDTIYF.